This TCR beta chain was retrieved from a study of sequential checkpoint blockade in melanoma (dated 2019 in TCRdb). As for the study more broadly: In a 1:1 randomization, patients received either first-line nivolumab then ipilimumab (arm A) or ipilimumab then nivolumab (arm B). Maintenance nivolumab came after each of the two trial sequences.

The table lists this clone with a few counts. The clone's antigen remains unknown. No clone much larger than this one lies a single base away; base qualities are absent. This sample also contains other DNA sequences that code for the same CDR3. The CDR3, from cysteine to phenylalanine, totals 18 residues. Just CDR3 DNA is preserved here, 54 bases in frame from base 1. Explained via the paper, the treatment or condition label denotes: randomized to nivolumab then ipilimumab (arm A) or the reverse (arm B). None of the trial patients had been given prior DNA-damaging chemotherapy. On a FACS Aria II flow cytometer, live CD3+CD8+ cells that were negative for CD19 and CD56 were sorted from thawed PBMCs. Samples were obtained from patients with melanoma enrolled in CheckMate 064, a randomized, open-label phase II trial of sequential checkpoint blockade. Peripheral blood mononuclear cells were collected by leukapheresis, purified using Ficoll-Paque, and frozen in human serum containing around 9.8% DMSO. Immediately after sorting, the purity of sorted blood CD3+CD8+ cells was verified to be >95%, after which DNA was extracted.

General conclusions and limits of the study: Validation of the response-prediction model combining TCR metrics and mutation burden is needed in larger, independent patient cohorts.

The immunoSEQ Assay was used to immunosequence TCRbeta CDR3 regions from genomic DNA. Prior to high-throughput sequencing, genomic DNA was amplified by bias-controlled multiplex PCR. Regarding the original processing steps: To quantify the absolute abundance of each unique TCRbeta CDR3 region, the sequences were collapsed and filtered. Clonality was defined as 1 minus Pielou's evenness and was calculated using productive rearrangements only. A previously published method was used to identify clones whose frequencies were significantly greater in on-treatment samples than in baseline samples. The clones in this table, taken by TCRdb from immuneACCESS, are in-frame only. Not every clone is retained; where verified, under half of the shortfall comes from an unresolved V gene, and the cause of the rest is unknown. The V and J calls and clone size were taken over from that table, and D and trimming were inferred from the DNA. This sample comprises approximately 12,000 clones, roughly three fifths of them detected only once. 20% to 25% of the sample is held by the ten biggest clonotypes.

The TCR sequence derives from a human donor with melanoma. This sequence uses TRBV21-1 and TRBJ1-2; the listed D gene, TRBD1, was not tested against the DNA. TRBV21-1 is tagged as a pseudogene. The specimen comprised CD8+ T cells sorted from blood (inferred from file names), sampled from a patient given nivolumab and ipilimumab in sequence. The CDR3 region: CASSKTGQGGPFAYGYTF. Read as DNA, the sequence is TGTGCCAGCAGCAAGACCGGACAGGGAGGACCCTTTGCCTATGGCTACACCTTC.